This note documents a single T cell receptor beta chain sequence. Antigen unknown. This sample was taken from a study of graft-versus-host responses after intestinal transplantation. This table comes from immunoSEQ multiplex PCR, and its TCRdb copy is limited to in-frame clones, with some not included. The sample holds roughly 75,000 clones; 91% are singletons and the top ten take over 0.08%. CDR1 and CDR2 (germline): LGHNT, FRNRAP. V lost 2 bases to trimming and J lost 1 base, with 8 bases between them. The CDR3 contains 14 residues. Sequenced here: unstimulated CD4+ T cells sorted from spleen or lymph node cells, sampled before intestinal transplant. The chain recombines TRBV12-5 with TRBJ1-1; maybe TRBD1 (5 bases). The sequence was collected from a human donor who received an intestinal transplant. CDR3 protein: CASGLWGGNTEAFF. CDR3 bases: TGTGCTAGTGGTTTGTGGGGGGGGAACACTGAAGCTTTCTTT.